Following are 16 T cell receptor beta chains from one sample sequenced in a study of T cell responses to AZD1222 COVID-19 vaccine. Sequencing was performed with immunoSEQ multiplex PCR; in TCRdb, only in-frame clones are kept and a portion is missing. The sample yields some 18,000 clones, roughly 76% seen once. The specimen was peripheral blood, collected 28 days after the second AZD1222 dose. These receptors all stem from an adult who received the AZD1222 COVID-19 vaccine.

The V gene is TRBV7-9, the J gene TRBJ1-5; 10 bases map to TRBD1. The CDR3 spans 15 residues. V trimming: 3 bases; J trimming: 3 bases; junction bases outside the gene matches: 2. Germline CDR1 is SEHNR and CDR2 is FQNEAQ (reference sequence). CDR3 coding DNA: TGTGCCAGCAGCTTGGGACAGGGGATCAATCAGCCCCAGCATTTT. It translates to CASSLGQGINQPQHF.

The DNA for the CDR3 is TGTGCCAGCAGCCCGACAGGGCAAGAAAACTATGGCTACACCTTC. Its protein is CASSPTGQENYGYTF. The genes are TRBV5-4 and TRBJ1-2, with 7 bases that match TRBD1. With V trimmed by 4 bases and J by 2 bases, 8 bases remained unmatched. CDR3 length: 15 residues. Germline V gene sequence: CDR1 SGHNT, CDR2 YYREEE (reference sequence).

The V gene is TRBV18, the J gene TRBJ1-1; weak D call: TRBD1 (6 bases). From germline, CDR1 is KGHSH and CDR2 LQKENI. The CDR3 covers 15 residues. Trimming shortened V by 2 bases and J by 6 bases, and 16 bases separated the two germline ends. CDR3 residues: CASSPLQGGKAEAFF. In DNA, the CDR3 is TGTGCCAGCTCACCATTGCAAGGGGGTAAGGCTGAAGCTTTCTTT.

This clone was observed a few times. The CDR3 is CASSPSGLARDTQYF. The CDR3 nucleotides read TGTGCCAGCAGCCCTTCAGGACTAGCGCGAGATACGCAGTATTTT. The chain has TRBV7-9 and TRBJ2-3, with TRBD2 matching 9 bases. The CDR3 is 15 residues long. V lost 5 bases, J lost 5 bases, and 8 bases stayed unmatched. Germline CDR1 SEHNR, CDR2 FQNEAQ (reference sequence).

This clone was observed once. The V gene is TRBV12-1, the J gene TRBJ1-5; TRBD1, the table's D call, lacks a check against the DNA. TRBV12-1 is a recognized pseudogene. This CDR3 region has 13 residues. The CDR3 DNA is TGTGCCACCAAGGGACAGGGCTATCAGCCCCAGCATTTT. Amino acids: CATKGQGYQPQHF.

J is TRBJ2-1 and V is TRBV14, with 11 bases aligning to TRBD1. V was pared by 2 bases and J by 8 bases, with 8 bases of the junction left unmatched. Germline loops: CDR1 SGHDN, CDR2 FVKESK. This CDR3 is 16 amino acids long. In DNA form, the CDR3 reads TGTGCCAGCAGCCAACTGGACAGGGGGCTTATGGATGAGCAGTTCTTC. Translation: CASSQLDRGLMDEQFF.

The rearrangement uses TRBV29-1 and TRBJ2-7; D could derive from TRBD1 or TRBD2 (5 bases each). Trimming left V 2 bases short and J 9 bases short, with 14 bases between. CDR1 is SQVTM, CDR2 ANQGSEA, per germline. The CDR3 sequence is 12 residues long. CDR3 nucleotides: TGCAGCGTTGAAAGCGGACACTCGGGGCAGTACTTC. Translated, it gives CSVESGHSGQYF.

This chain connects TRBV2 to TRBJ2-1; 10 bases agree with TRBD2. J gave up 8 bases and V 6 bases, and 13 bases lay outside the gene matches. Germline CDR1 reads SNHLY; CDR2 reads FYNNEI. The CDR3 spans 16 residues. CDR3 in amino acids: CASRWGSSGSRDEQFF. The CDR3 DNA follows: TGTGCCAGCAGGTGGGGTTCTAGCGGGAGTAGAGATGAGCAGTTCTTC.

The chain recombines TRBV6-5 with TRBJ2-1; D is perhaps TRBD1 or TRBD2 (5 bases each). The CDR3 runs to 14 residues. V gave up 6 bases and J gave up 3 bases, with 12 bases separating them. Germline V CDR1 and CDR2: MNHEY, SVGAGI. CDR3 bases: TGTGCCAGCAGAGGATGGGACGTCTACAATGAGCAGTTCTTC. Translating it yields CASRGWDVYNEQFF.

This clone has only a few counts. V usage is TRBV5-4 and J usage is TRBJ2-7, with TRBD1 matching over 7 bases. Germline V gene data show CDR1 as SGHNT and CDR2 as YYREEE (reference sequence). There are 11 residues in the CDR3. V was clipped by 7 bases and J by 3 bases; unmatched bases: 1. The CDR3 sequence is CASSGGYEQYF. CDR3 nucleotide sequence: TGTGCCAGCTCAGGGGGCTACGAGCAGTACTTC.

This chain connects TRBV6-2 or TRBV6-3 to TRBJ1-2; D not resolved. V was cut by 0 bases and J by 5 bases, with 4 bases left in between. Germline V gene sequence: CDR1 MNHEY, CDR2 SVGEGT. This CDR3 comprises 12 residues. In DNA, the CDR3 is TGTGCCAGCAGTTACTCGCAATATGGCTACACCTTC. Translation: CASSYSQYGYTF.

Here the CDR3 reads CASNLERSGGREKLFF. The CDR3 bases are TGTGCCAGCAACCTCGAACGGTCAGGGGGACGAGAAAAACTGTTTTTT. The chain couples TRBV2 to TRBJ1-4; 7 bases align to TRBD1. The CDR3 consists of 16 residues. Germline V gene sequence: CDR1 SNHLY, CDR2 FYNNEI. The junction had 16 bases not matched to a gene; V was cut back by 7 bases and J by 8 bases.

The rearrangement links TRBV5-4 to TRBJ1-2; D perhaps matches TRBD1 (5 bases). V was clipped by 5 bases and J by 2 bases, with 19 bases between them. The CDR3 totals 16 residues. Germline V CDR1 and CDR2: SGHNT, YYREEE (reference sequence). CDR3 bases: TGTGCCAGCAGACGGATCCCCGGGGGGGACAACTATGGCTACACCTTC. Its protein is CASRRIPGGDNYGYTF.

This clone was observed a single time. The genes are TRBV6-5 and TRBJ2-3; D gene ambiguous. V was pared by 10 bases and J by 5 bases, with 10 bases between. The CDR3 is 11 residues long. In germline, CDR1 is MNHEY, CDR2 SVGAGI. CDR3 sequence: CAITKGDTQYF. The DNA of the CDR3 is TGTGCCATCACGAAGGGAGATACGCAGTATTTT.

The rearrangement uses TRBV18 and TRBJ2-4; D may correspond to TRBD1 or TRBD2 (5 bases each). The V and J ends lost 0 bases and 0 bases respectively, with 12 bases between them. Germline-derived CDR1 and CDR2 are KGHSH and LQKENI. The length of the CDR3 is 17 residues. The CDR3: CASSPPGTLLAKNIQYF. In nucleotides, the CDR3 is TGTGCCAGCTCACCACCAGGGACGCTACTAGCCAAAAACATTCAGTACTTC.

The gene calls are TRBV19 and TRBJ1-6, with a weak D call TRBD1 (6 bases). V was shortened by 3 bases and J by 8 bases, with 14 bases between the two germline ends. Per the germline V gene, CDR1 is LNHDA and CDR2 is SQIVND (reference sequence). CDR3 length: 15 amino acids. CDR3 bases: TGTGCCAGTAGTATCTCCCAGGGGTCGTATTCACCCCTCCACTTT. Translation: CASSISQGSYSPLHF.